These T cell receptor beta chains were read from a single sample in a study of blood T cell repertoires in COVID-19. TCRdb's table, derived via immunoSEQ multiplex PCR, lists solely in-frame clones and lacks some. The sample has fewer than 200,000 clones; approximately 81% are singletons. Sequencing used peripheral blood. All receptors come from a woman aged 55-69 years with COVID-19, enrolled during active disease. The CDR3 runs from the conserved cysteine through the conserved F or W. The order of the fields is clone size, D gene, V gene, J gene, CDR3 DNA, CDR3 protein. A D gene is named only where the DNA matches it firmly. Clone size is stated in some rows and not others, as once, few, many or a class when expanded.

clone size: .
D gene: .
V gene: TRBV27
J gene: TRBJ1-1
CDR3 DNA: TGTGCCAGCAGTTTATCGGGAGGGCTTGAAGCTTTCTTT
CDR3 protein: CASSLSGGLEAFF

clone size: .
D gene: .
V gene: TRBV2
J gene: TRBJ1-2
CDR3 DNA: TGTGCCAGCAATTTAGGGGCTGGGTTACCTGGCTACACCTTC
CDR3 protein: CASNLGAGLPGYTF

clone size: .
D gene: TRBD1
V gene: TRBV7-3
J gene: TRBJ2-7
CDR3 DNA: TGTGCCAGCAGCTTCGACAGGGGGTACGAGCAGTACTTC
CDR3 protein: CASSFDRGYEQYF

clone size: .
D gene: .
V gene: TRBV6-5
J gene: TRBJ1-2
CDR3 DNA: TGTGCCAGCAGTAACCGGGCCGGGACTCTCTATGGCTACACCTTC
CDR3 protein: CASSNRAGTLYGYTF

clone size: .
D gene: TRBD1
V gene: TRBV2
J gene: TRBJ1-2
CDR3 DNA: TGTGCCAGTGAAGGACAGGGAGTTGGTGGCTACACCTTC
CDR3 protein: CASEGQGVGGYTF

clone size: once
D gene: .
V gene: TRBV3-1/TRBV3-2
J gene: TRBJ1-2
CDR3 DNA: TGTGCCAGCAGCCATAGACAGTCCCTCTTCTATGGCTACACCTTC
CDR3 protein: CASSHRQSLFYGYTF

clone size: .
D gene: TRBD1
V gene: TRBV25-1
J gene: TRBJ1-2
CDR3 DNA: TGTGCCAGCAGTGAATATGGGACAGACTATGGCTACACCTTC
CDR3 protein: CASSEYGTDYGYTF

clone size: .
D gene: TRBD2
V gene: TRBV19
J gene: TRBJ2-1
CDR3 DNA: TGTGCCAGTATAAAGGTCGGAGCGGGACTAGCGGGCAATGAGCAGTTCTTC
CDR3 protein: CASIKVGAGLAGNEQFF

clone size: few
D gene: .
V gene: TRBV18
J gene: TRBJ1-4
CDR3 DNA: TGTGCCAGCTCACCTAGGACAGCCACTAATGAAAAACTGTTTTTT
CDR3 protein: CASSPRTATNEKLFF

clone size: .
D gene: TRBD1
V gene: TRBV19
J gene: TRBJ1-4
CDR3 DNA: TGTGCCAGTAGTATTCTGGACAGGGATCCTCCTAATGAAAAACTGTTTTTT
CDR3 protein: CASSILDRDPPNEKLFF

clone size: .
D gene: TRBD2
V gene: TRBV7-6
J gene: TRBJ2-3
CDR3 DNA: TGTGCCAGCGGGACTAGCGGGGGGACGCAAGATACGCAGTATTTT
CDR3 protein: CASGTSGGTQDTQYF

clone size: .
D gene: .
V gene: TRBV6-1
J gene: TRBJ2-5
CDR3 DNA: TGTGCCAGCAGTGCACGACAGGCTTCCCTTAAGGAGACCCAGTACTTC
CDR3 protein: CASSARQASLKETQYF

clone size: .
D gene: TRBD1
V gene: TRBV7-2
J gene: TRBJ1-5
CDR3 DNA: TGTGCCAGCAGCCGGGACAGGAATTTACCCCAGCATTTT
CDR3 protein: CASSRDRNLPQHF

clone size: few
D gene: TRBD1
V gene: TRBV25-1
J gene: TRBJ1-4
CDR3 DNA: TGTGCCAGCAGTGAGTTAGGGGACAGGGAGTTGGAACTGTTTTTT
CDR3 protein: CASSELGDRELELFF

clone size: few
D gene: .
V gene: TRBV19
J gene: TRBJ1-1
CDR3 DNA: TGTGCCAGTAGTATTGGGCAGGGGAGAACTGAAGCTTTCTTT
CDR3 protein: CASSIGQGRTEAFF

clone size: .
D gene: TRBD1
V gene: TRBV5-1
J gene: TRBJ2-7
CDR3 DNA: TGCGCCAGCAGCTCCAACAGGGGCCACTACGAGCAGTACTTC
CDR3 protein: CASSSNRGHYEQYF

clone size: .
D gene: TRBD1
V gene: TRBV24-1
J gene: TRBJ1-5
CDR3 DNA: TGTGCCACGCGGGACAGGGTTTGGCAGCCCCAGCATTTT
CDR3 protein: CATRDRVWQPQHF

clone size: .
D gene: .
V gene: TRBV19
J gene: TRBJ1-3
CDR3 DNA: TGTGCCAGTAGTGGACCAGGGAAAGGCCTCTCTGAAAACACCATATATTTT
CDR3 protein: CASSGPGKGLSENTIYF

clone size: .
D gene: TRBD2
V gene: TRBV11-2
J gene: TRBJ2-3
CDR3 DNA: TGTGCCAGCAGCTTAGAAGCTAGCGGGGGAGCAGATACGCAGTATTTT
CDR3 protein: CASSLEASGGADTQYF

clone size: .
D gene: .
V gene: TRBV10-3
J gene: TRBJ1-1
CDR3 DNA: TGTGCCATCAGTGAGATCCCACAGGGCATGAACACTGAAGCTTTCTTT
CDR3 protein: CAISEIPQGMNTEAFF

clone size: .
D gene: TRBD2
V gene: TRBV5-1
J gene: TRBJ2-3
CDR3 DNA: TGCGCCAGCAGCTCTAGCGGGGGGCCTCCGAGTGCAGATACGCAGTATTTT
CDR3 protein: CASSSSGGPPSADTQYF